Listed below are T cell receptor beta chains from one sample, sequenced in a study of blood T cell repertoires in COVID-19. The method was immunoSEQ multiplex PCR; TCRdb's version includes in-frame clones alone and lacks a portion of them. In the table there are about 110,000 clones, 85% to 90% of which are singletons. Sequencing was performed on peripheral blood. These receptors were obtained from a woman aged 45 to 65 with acute or convalescent COVID-19. Each CDR3 is given with its conserved first and last residue. Fields, in order: CDR3 protein, CDR3 DNA, clone size, J gene, CDR3 length, V gene, D gene. D genes are given only for firm matches. Size is omitted from some rows. Given values are once, few, many or a class for expanded clones.

CASRTDLGNSPLHF	TGCGCCAGCCGGACAGACCTGGGAAATTCACCCCTCCACTTT	NA	TRBJ1-6	14	TRBV5-1	NA
CASSLERSASTDTQYF	TGTGCCAGCAGCCTAGAGAGGTCCGCCTCCACAGATACGCAGTATTTT	NA	TRBJ2-3	16	TRBV14	NA
CASSIVQGLRNEQFF	TGTGCCAGCAGTATAGTACAGGGGTTACGCAATGAGCAGTTCTTC	NA	TRBJ2-1	15	TRBV28	TRBD1
CASSGRGTGGDYEQYF	TGTGCCAGTAGTGGGCGCGGGACAGGGGGCGATTACGAGCAGTACTTC	NA	TRBJ2-7	16	TRBV19	TRBD1
CASSQAGTDYSGNTIYF	TGTGCCAGCAGCCAGGCGGGAACAGACTATTCTGGAAACACCATATATTTT	NA	TRBJ1-3	17	TRBV3-1/TRBV3-2	NA
CASSETPGLPIPTGELFF	TGCGCCAGCAGTGAGACGCCGGGACTGCCAATTCCCACCGGGGAGCTGTTTTTT	once	TRBJ2-2	18	TRBV10-1	NA
CASSLSLAGVGTQYF	TGCGCCAGCAGCTTGAGTCTAGCGGGGGTCGGGACCCAGTACTTC	NA	TRBJ2-5	15	TRBV5-1	TRBD2
CASSLGAGGSSEAFF	TGTGCCAGCAGCTTAGGGGCAGGGGGCTCGTCTGAAGCTTTCTTT	NA	TRBJ1-1	15	TRBV7-2	TRBD1
CASSPRGYEQYF	TGTGCCAGCAGCCCAAGGGGGTACGAGCAGTACTTC	NA	TRBJ2-7	12	TRBV7-9	NA
CASSKKLAGGPGGNEQFF	TGTGCCAGCAGCAAAAAACTAGCGGGAGGGCCGGGTGGCAATGAGCAGTTCTTC	NA	TRBJ2-1	18	TRBV21-1	NA
CASSLVASRGSEAFF	TGTGCCAGCAGCTTAGTAGCCAGTAGAGGCTCTGAAGCTTTCTTT	NA	TRBJ1-1	15	TRBV7-9	NA
CASSIGERPQHF	TGTGCCAGTAGTATCGGGGAACGGCCCCAGCATTTT	NA	TRBJ1-5	12	TRBV19	NA
CASSFTSGSPDTQYF	TGTGCCAGCAGCTTCACTAGCGGGAGTCCAGATACGCAGTATTTT	NA	TRBJ2-3	15	TRBV7-9	TRBD2
CATSSREQLSNQPQHF	TGTGCCACCAGTAGTCGGGAGCAACTTAGCAATCAGCCCCAGCATTTT	NA	TRBJ1-5	16	TRBV24-1	NA
CASSQWTGFVNEQFF	TGTGCCAGCAGCCAATGGACAGGGTTCGTCAATGAGCAGTTCTTC	few	TRBJ2-1	15	TRBV14	TRBD1
CASSHVGRGGTFSSYNEQFF	TGTGCCAGCAGCCATGTCGGAAGGGGCGGTACCTTTTCCTCCTACAATGAGCAGTTCTTC	NA	TRBJ2-1	20	TRBV3-1/TRBV3-2	NA
CAWTGQLQETQYF	TGTGCCTGGACAGGGCAATTACAAGAGACCCAGTACTTC	NA	TRBJ2-5	13	TRBV30	NA
CASSLEVAGGLYNEQFF	TGTGCCAGCAGCTTAGAGGTCGCGGGCGGGCTCTACAATGAGCAGTTCTTC	NA	TRBJ2-1	17	TRBV13	NA